This T cell receptor (beta chain) appears in the sequencing data of a study of T cells after yellow fever vaccination. Study-level points and caveats: Weaker in magnitude, the secondary response showed a faster peak on day 5 versus 15. Reappearance after the booster was seen for most primary-vaccination clones, at more than 95% CD4 and less than 90% CD8. Contamination of FACS-sorted repertoires by abundant clonotypes from the bulk population could occur.

This clonotype was counted a few times. The antigen is undetermined. The CDR3 has 13 amino acids. J gave up 6 bases and V 2 bases, and 4 bases lay outside the gene matches. Germline-derived CDR1 and CDR2 are GTSNPN and SVGIG (reference sequence). In making TCR cDNA, 5'RACE template switching added a universal primer site and UMIs to it. TCRdb re-called the 5' RACE reads through MiXCR, storing one row per CDR3 protein. The sample shows 250,000 to 300,000 distinct CDR3 sequences, around 5.3% of them seen only once. J is TRBJ2-7 and V is TRBV30; 10 nucleotides align to TRBD1. The sample in question was CD4+ T cells sorted from PBMCs, obtained on the day of the yellow fever booster vaccination. This receptor was obtained from a man aged 18 to 30 who received the YFV17D yellow fever vaccine. CDR3: CAWSLRDRGEQYF. The CDR3 coding sequence is TGTGCCTGGAGTCTCCGGGACAGGGGCGAGCAGTACTTC.